Following are 23 T cell receptor beta chains from one sample sequenced in a study of blood T cell repertoires in COVID-19. Data came from immunoSEQ multiplex PCR; TCRdb stores just in-frame clones and leaves some out. The top ten hold roughly 28% of the sample, which has fewer than 200,000 clones, almost 80% seen once. Source material: peripheral blood. The source of these receptors is a woman aged 65 to 85 with acute or convalescent COVID-19.

The chain couples TRBV7-9 to TRBJ2-7; D might be TRBD2 (5 bases). The CDR3 loop spans 14 amino acids. The germline V and J ends were trimmed by 5 bases and 2 bases, with 13 bases remaining between them. Looked up from germline, CDR1 is SEHNR and CDR2 is FQNEAQ (reference sequence). CDR3 loop: CASSGETRPYEQYF. CDR3 sequence (DNA): TGTGCCAGCAGCGGGGAGACACGTCCCTACGAGCAGTACTTC.

This rearrangement joins TRBV5-4 to TRBJ1-2; D is uncertain. The V end lost 3 bases, the J end lost 4 bases, and 19 bases lay between the germline ends. The germline V gene encodes CDR1 SGHNT and CDR2 YYREEE (reference sequence). This CDR3 is 16 amino acids long. CDR3 bases: TGTGCCAGCAGCTCCGCCAATGAGGGTCCTAGCTATGGCTACACCTTC. It encodes CASSSANEGPSYGYTF. Supplemented by reference TRBV5-4 and TRBJ1-2, the full variable domain reads ETGVTQSPTHLIKTRGQQVTLRCSSQSGHNTVSWYQQALGQGPQFIFQYYREEENGRGNFPPRFSGLQFPNYSSELNVNALELDDSALYLCASSSANEGPSYGYTFGSGTRLTVV.

This chain links TRBV4-2 with TRBJ1-2; D gene ambiguous. The CDR3 length is 15 residues. Germline V gene sequence: CDR1 LGHNA, CDR2 YNFKEQ. Trimming took off 0 bases at V and 4 bases at J, with 12 bases between the two ends. This CDR3 is CASSQEPSGFYGYTF. CDR3 DNA: TGTGCCAGCAGCCAAGAACCATCGGGGTTCTATGGCTACACCTTC.

The chain has TRBV7-3 and TRBJ2-2; 7 bases map to TRBD2. The V segment lost 2 bases and the J segment 5 bases; nucleotides outside the gene matches: 8. Germline lookup yields CDR1 SGHTA and CDR2 FQGTGA. The CDR3 covers 16 residues. CDR3 sequence reads: CASSLLAGVGTGELFF. CDR3 DNA sequence: TGTGCCAGCAGCTTACTTGCGGGAGTAGGGACCGGGGAGCTGTTTTTT. Filled out from reference TRBV7-3 and TRBJ2-2, the complete variable domain reads GAGVSQTPSNKVTEKGKYVELRCDPISGHTALYWYRQSLGQGPEFLIYFQGTGAADDSGLPNDRFFAVRPEGSVSTLKIQRTERGDSAVYLCASSLLAGVGTGELFFGEGSRLTVL.

The chain combines TRBV6-5 with TRBJ1-1; possible D gene TRBD1, 5 bases. V gave up 6 bases and J gave up 1 base, with 12 bases separating them. The CDR3 has 14 amino acids. Per the germline V gene, CDR1 is MNHEY and CDR2 is SVGAGI. The CDR3 loop is CASSNLQGNTEAFF. The DNA for the CDR3 is TGTGCCAGCAGCAACCTGCAGGGGAACACTGAAGCTTTCTTT.

J is TRBJ2-5 and V is TRBV9; TRBD2 is a possible D gene (6 bases). Looked up from germline, CDR1 is SGDLS and CDR2 is YYNGEE. The V and J ends lost 3 bases and 4 bases respectively, with 19 bases between them. The CDR3 covers 16 residues. The DNA of the CDR3 is TGTGCCAGCAGCGGACCGGGACTCCCGCGCGGAGAGACCCAGTACTTC. Protein sequence: CASSGPGLPRGETQYF.

This clone was observed a few times. The chain carries TRBV3-1 (or the pseudogene TRBV3-2) and TRBJ1-3; D is undetermined. The CDR3 is 14 residues long. Deletions cut 3 bases from V and 4 bases from J, with 10 bases between. CDR1 LGHDT and CDR2 YNNKEL come from the germline V gene (reference sequence). The CDR3 DNA sequence: TGTGCCAGCAGCCAGCGGAGACGCGGAAACACCATATATTTT. Encoded protein: CASSQRRRGNTIYF.

The chain joins TRBV14 to TRBJ2-5, with TRBD2 matching 12 bases. V lost 4 bases, J lost 3 bases, and 3 bases stayed unmatched. CDR1 and CDR2 from the germline V gene are SGHDN and FVKESK. The CDR3 sequence is 15 residues long. The CDR3 nucleotides are TGTGCCAGCAGCCTGCGACTAGCGGGAGAAGAGACCCAGTACTTC. This sequence encodes CASSLRLAGEETQYF.

Only a few counts were recorded for this clone. The CDR3 sequence is CASSLVAGLGMNTEAFF. The CDR3 DNA reads as TGTGCCAGCAGCTTGGTGGCAGGGTTGGGTATGAACACTGAAGCTTTCTTT. The J gene is TRBJ1-1, the V gene TRBV5-5; D might be TRBD1 (5 bases). The CDR3 totals 17 residues. V was clipped by 0 bases and J by 0 bases, with 15 bases between them. Germline CDR1 SGHKS, CDR2 YYEKEE (reference sequence).

The chain combines TRBV3-1 (or the pseudogene TRBV3-2) with TRBJ1-6; D may be TRBD1 (5 bases). The germline V and J ends were trimmed by 2 bases and 7 bases, with 15 bases remaining between them. Per the germline V gene, CDR1 is LGHDT and CDR2 is YNNKEL (reference sequence). The CDR3 has 16 amino acids. For the CDR3, the DNA is TGTGCCAGCAGCCAAAAAACGGGGGTTATCAATTCACCCCTCCACTTT. It encodes CASSQKTGVINSPLHF.

The rearrangement links TRBV18 to TRBJ2-1; TRBD1 agrees at 9 bases. CDR1 is KGHSH and CDR2 is LQKENI in the germline V gene. Trimming at V came to 3 bases and at J to 2 bases, leaving 2 bases not matched to a gene. The CDR3 has 15 amino acids. The DNA of the CDR3 is TGTGCCAGCTCACCCGGACAGGGGACCTACAATGAGCAGTTCTTC. This codes for CASSPGQGTYNEQFF.

This chain joins TRBV5-1 and TRBJ2-5; D is unclear. Looked up from germline, CDR1 is SGHRS and CDR2 is YFSETQ. The CDR3 consists of 15 residues. V was trimmed by 0 bases and J by 2 bases, leaving 11 bases between them. As DNA, the CDR3 is TGCGCCAGCAGCTTGGGCCCGGTAACTCAAGAGACCCAGTACTTC. It is translated as CASSLGPVTQETQYF.

The chain couples TRBV19 to TRBJ1-2; D uncertain. Germline values: CDR1 LNHDA, CDR2 SQIVND (reference sequence). The CDR3 extends over 13 amino acids. V shed 3 bases and J shed 2 bases, with 7 bases lying between them. Here the CDR3 reads CASSIGVNYGYTF. Written as DNA, the CDR3 is TGTGCCAGTAGTATCGGAGTGAACTATGGCTACACCTTC.

The chain combines TRBV2 with TRBJ1-6, with 7 bases identical to TRBD1. Germline trimming cut 5 bases from V and 10 bases from J; bases unmatched to any gene: 11. Germline CDR1 reads SNHLY; CDR2 reads FYNNEI. There are 15 residues in the CDR3. The CDR3 DNA follows: TGTGCCAGCAGTACCCATATTACAGGGGAATCACCCCTCCACTTT. It specifies CASSTHITGESPLHF.

In its sample, this clone was seen once. The rearrangement uses TRBV18 and TRBJ2-3; 9 nucleotides line up with TRBD2. Germline V gene lookup returns CDR1 KGHSH and CDR2 LQKENI. Trimming removed 0 bases from V and 4 bases from J; junction bases left unmatched: 11. CDR3 length: 18 residues. CDR3 nucleotides: TGTGCCAGCTCACCACCGACGGCGGGAGGGTTTGGCTCAGATACGCAGTATTTT. Its translation: CASSPPTAGGFGSDTQYF.

This clone appeared a few times. V gene TRBV6-6 combines with J gene TRBJ2-1; 14 nucleotides align to TRBD2. The CDR3 is made up of 18 amino acids. The V gene end was trimmed by 5 bases and the J gene end by 4 bases; junction bases not matched to a gene: 10. From germline, CDR1 is MNHNY and CDR2 SVGAGI (reference sequence). As DNA, the CDR3 is TGTGCCAGCAGTCCACGACAAGGACTAGCGGGAGGATACAATGAGCAGTTCTTC. It specifies CASSPRQGLAGGYNEQFF.

The J gene is TRBJ2-1, the V gene TRBV6-5, with TRBD1 as a possible D gene (6 bases). Deletions cut 6 bases from V and 6 bases from J, with 18 bases between. CDR3 length: 15 amino acids. Germline V gene lookup returns CDR1 MNHEY and CDR2 SVGAGI. The CDR3 sequence is CASRAKGVRSNEQFF. The DNA of the CDR3 is TGTGCCAGCAGGGCCAAGGGGGTTAGGTCCAATGAGCAGTTCTTC.

This chain connects TRBV28 to TRBJ2-3, with a tentative D call TRBD1 (5 bases). The V end lost 6 bases, the J end lost 4 bases, and 11 bases lay between the germline ends. The CDR3 contains 13 residues. CDR1 is MDHEN, CDR2 SYDVKM, per germline. The CDR3 region has the DNA TGTGCCAGCAGCCAGGGATTCGCAGATACGCAGTATTTT. Translating gives CASSQGFADTQYF.

The chain has TRBV5-1 and TRBJ2-5; 9 positions match TRBD1. Germline V CDR1 and CDR2: SGHRS, YFSETQ. The CDR3 runs 14 residues. V gave up 0 bases and J gave up 5 bases; unmatched junction bases: 2. This chain's CDR3 is CASSLGGTGETQYF. CDR3 sequence (DNA): TGCGCCAGCAGCTTGGGCGGGACAGGGGAGACCCAGTACTTC.

The chain uses TRBV15 and TRBJ2-7; tentative D call: TRBD2 (6 bases). Per germline, CDR1 LNHNV and CDR2 YYDKDF (reference sequence). The ends were cut back, 1 base at V and 3 bases at J, with 10 bases in the middle. CDR3 length: 14 residues. CDR3 sequence reads: CATSRGRDSYEQYF. CDR3 DNA: TGTGCCACCAGCAGAGGGCGGGATAGCTACGAGCAGTACTTC.

V is TRBV7-9 and J is TRBJ2-2, with 12 bases matching TRBD2. Per germline, CDR1 SEHNR and CDR2 FQNEAQ (reference sequence). The CDR3 runs 16 residues. V lost 5 bases to trimming and J lost 4 bases; unmatched junction nucleotides: 5. The CDR3 DNA reads as TGTGCCAGCAGCCAAGGGACTAGCGGGCTCACCGGGGAGCTGTTTTTT. Translation: CASSQGTSGLTGELFF.

The chain has TRBV3-1 (or the pseudogene TRBV3-2) and TRBJ2-7; D is unresolved. The V and J ends lost 4 bases and 5 bases respectively, with 9 bases between them. CDR1 is LGHDT and CDR2 is YNNKEL in the germline V gene (reference sequence). This CDR3 is 12 amino acids long. The CDR3 coding sequence is TGTGCCAGCAGCCGTAGCCGCCACGAGCAGTACTTC. It translates to CASSRSRHEQYF.

The genes are TRBV7-2 and TRBJ1-5; D uncertain. Trimming shortened V by 3 bases and J by 4 bases, and 7 bases separated the two germline ends. CDR1 and CDR2 (germline): SGHTA, FQGNSA. This CDR3 has 13 residues. CDR3 in amino acids: CASSLERNQPQHF. DNA for the CDR3: TGTGCCAGCAGCTTGGAGAGGAATCAGCCCCAGCATTTT. The full variable domain, in which reference TRBV7-2 and TRBJ1-5 provide the parts outside the CDR3, is GAGVSQSPSNKVTEKGKDVELRCDPISGHTALYWYRQSLGQGLEFLIYFQGNSAPDKSGLPSDRFSAERTGGSVSTLTIQRTQQEDSAVYLCASSLERNQPQHFGDGTRLSIL.